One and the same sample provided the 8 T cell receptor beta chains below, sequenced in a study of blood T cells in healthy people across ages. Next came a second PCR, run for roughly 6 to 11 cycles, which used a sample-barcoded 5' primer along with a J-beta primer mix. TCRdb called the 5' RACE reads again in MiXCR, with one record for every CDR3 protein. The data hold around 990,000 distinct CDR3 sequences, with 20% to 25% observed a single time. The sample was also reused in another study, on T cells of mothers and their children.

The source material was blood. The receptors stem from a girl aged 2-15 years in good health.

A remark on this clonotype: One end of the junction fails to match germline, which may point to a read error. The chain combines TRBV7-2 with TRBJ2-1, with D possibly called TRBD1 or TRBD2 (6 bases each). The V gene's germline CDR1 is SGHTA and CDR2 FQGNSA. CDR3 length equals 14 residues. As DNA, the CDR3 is TGTGCCAGCAGCTTAGGTTACGGGGGCAATGGGCAGTTCTTC. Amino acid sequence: CASSLGYGGNGQFF.

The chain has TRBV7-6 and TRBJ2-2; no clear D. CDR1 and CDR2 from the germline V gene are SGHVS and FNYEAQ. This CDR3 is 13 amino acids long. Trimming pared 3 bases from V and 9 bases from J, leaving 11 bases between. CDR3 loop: CASSLSSFRELFF. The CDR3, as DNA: TGTGCCAGCAGCTTGTCGAGTTTCCGGGAGCTGTTTTTT.

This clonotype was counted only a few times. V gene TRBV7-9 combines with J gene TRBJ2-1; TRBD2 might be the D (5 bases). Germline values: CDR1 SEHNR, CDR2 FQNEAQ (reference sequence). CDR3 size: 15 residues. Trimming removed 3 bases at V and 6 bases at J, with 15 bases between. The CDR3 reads CASSLFVGVGNEQFF. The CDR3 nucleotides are TGTGCCAGCAGCTTGTTCGTCGGGGTTGGCAATGAGCAGTTCTTC.

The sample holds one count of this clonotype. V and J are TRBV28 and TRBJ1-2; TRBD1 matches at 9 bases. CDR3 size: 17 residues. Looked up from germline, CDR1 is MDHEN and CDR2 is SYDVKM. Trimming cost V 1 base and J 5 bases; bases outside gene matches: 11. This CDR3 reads CASSLFGGAGTGYGYTF. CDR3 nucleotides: TGTGCCAGCAGTTTATTCGGAGGGGCCGGGACAGGGTATGGCTACACCTTC.

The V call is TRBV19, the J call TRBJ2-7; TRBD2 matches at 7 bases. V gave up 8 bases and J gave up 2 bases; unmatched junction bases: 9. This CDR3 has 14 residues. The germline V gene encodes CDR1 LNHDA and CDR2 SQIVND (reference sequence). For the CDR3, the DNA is TGTGCCAGTTCTACCACCGGGACTACCTACGAGCAGTACTTC. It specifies CASSTTGTTYEQYF. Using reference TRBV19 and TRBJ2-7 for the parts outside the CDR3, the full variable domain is DGGITQSPKYLFRKEGQNVTLSCEQNLNHDAMYWYRQDPGQGLRLIYYSQIVNDFQKGDIAEGYSVSREKKESFPLTVTSAQKNPTAFYLCASSTTGTTYEQYFGPGTRLTVT.

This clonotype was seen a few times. The CDR3 protein is CASSVAASAYEQYF. Here the CDR3 DNA reads TGTGCCAGCAGCGTAGCGGCTTCCGCCTACGAGCAGTACTTC. This sequence joins TRBV9 and TRBJ2-7; D is unclear. V was shortened by 0 bases and J by 2 bases, with 9 bases between the two germline ends. The CDR3 sequence is 14 residues long. Germline values: CDR1 SGDLS, CDR2 YYNGEE. Complete variable domain (other parts from reference TRBV9 and TRBJ2-7): DSGVTQTPKHLITATGQRVTLRCSPRSGDLSVYWYQQSLDQGLQFLIQYYNGEERAKGNILERFSAQQFPDLHSELNLSSLELGDSALYFCASSVAASAYEQYFGPGTRLTVT.

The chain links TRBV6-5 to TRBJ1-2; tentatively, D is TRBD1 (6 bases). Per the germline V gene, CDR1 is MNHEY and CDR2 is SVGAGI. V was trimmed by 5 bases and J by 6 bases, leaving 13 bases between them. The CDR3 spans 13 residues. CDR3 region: CASSGRQADGYTF. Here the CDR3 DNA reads TGTGCCAGCAGTGGGAGACAGGCGGATGGCTACACCTTC.

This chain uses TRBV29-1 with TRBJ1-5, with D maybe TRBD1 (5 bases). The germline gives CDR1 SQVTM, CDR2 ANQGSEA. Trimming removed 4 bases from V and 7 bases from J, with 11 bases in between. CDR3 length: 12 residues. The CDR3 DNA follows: TGCAGCGTTGTTGTGGGGGGACAGCCCCAGCATTTT. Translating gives CSVVVGGQPQHF.